The 16 T cell receptor beta chains in this list originate from one sample, sequenced in a study of OX40 agonist ivuxolimab in advanced cancers. The method was the immunoSEQ multiplex PCR assay. What TCRdb holds here is the immuneACCESS table cut down to in-frame rearrangements. Part of the clones is not present; checked against another copy, under half of the missing clones reflect an unresolved V gene, and the others are unexplained. Present in this sample are tens of thousands of clones, 75% to 90% of which were seen just once. Approximately 10% of the sample is in the top ten clones. The material was CD4+ or CD8+ T cells sorted from blood, obtained in a trial of the OX40 agonist ivuxolimab. The receptors originated from an adult with an advanced solid tumor such as melanoma, head and neck, liver or kidney cancer.

The rearrangement uses TRBV14 and TRBJ2-6; either TRBD1 or TRBD2 may fit D (5 bases each). V was trimmed by 1 base and J by 2 bases, leaving 6 bases between them. There are 15 residues in the CDR3. The germline CDR1 and CDR2 sequences are SGHDN and FVKESK. The CDR3 region is CASSQVGAGANVLTF. CDR3 coding DNA: TGTGCCAGCAGCCAAGTGGGGGCTGGGGCCAACGTCCTGACTTTC. The full variable domain, rest sourced from reference TRBV14 and TRBJ2-6, is EAGVTQFPSHSVIEKGQTVTLRCDPISGHDNLYWYRRVMGKEIKFLLHFVKESKQDESGMPNNRFLAERTGGTYSTLKVQPAELEDSGVYFCASSQVGAGANVLTFGAGSRLTVL.

The chain combines TRBV5-6 with TRBJ2-5; 9 nucleotides line up with TRBD1. Gene TRBJ2-7 matches the end of the DNA better, so the J call may be wrong. This CDR3 is 15 amino acids long. Germline CDR1 is SGHDT and CDR2 is YYEEEE. Written as DNA, the CDR3 is TGTGCCAGCAGCTCGCCGGGACAGGGTTACTACGAGCAGTACTTC. Its protein product is CASSSPGQGYYEQYF.

The chain has TRBV5-8 and TRBJ2-7, with a tentative D call TRBD2 (6 bases). Trimming stripped 1 base from V and 2 bases from J, with 16 bases between. The CDR3 consists of 16 residues. Germline CDR1 is SGHTS and CDR2 is YDEGEE. CDR3 residues: CASSLMEGRNPYEQYF. CDR3 in DNA: TGTGCCAGCAGCTTGATGGAGGGACGGAACCCCTACGAGCAGTACTTC.

The chain is built from TRBV7-8 and TRBJ1-1; D unclear. V lost 2 bases to trimming and J lost 6 bases, with 22 bases between them. The CDR3 covers 17 residues. CDR1 and CDR2 from the germline V gene are SGHVS and FQNEAQ. CDR3 loop: CASSLFPLDSRVPEAFF. The CDR3 coding sequence is TGTGCCAGCAGCTTATTTCCGTTGGACTCGCGGGTTCCTGAAGCTTTCTTT. The entire variable domain, with the rest obtained from reference TRBV7-8 and TRBJ1-1, is as follows: GAGVSQSPRYKVAKRGQDVALRCDPISGHVSLFWYQQALGQGPEFLTYFQNEAQLDKSGLPSDRFFAERPEGSVSTLKIQRTQQEDSAVYLCASSLFPLDSRVPEAFFGQGTRLTVV.

This chain uses TRBV30 with TRBJ2-5; D is unresolved. This CDR3 is 13 amino acids long. V lost 0 bases and J 5 bases, leaving 10 bases between the germline ends. Germline-derived CDR1 and CDR2 are GTSNPN and SVGIG (reference sequence). The CDR3 coding sequence is TGTGCCTGGAGTGTTGGGGAAATGGAGACCCAGTACTTC. This translates into CAWSVGEMETQYF. The whole variable domain, remainder taken from reference TRBV30 and TRBJ2-5, is SQTIHQWPATLVQPVGSPLSLECTVEGTSNPNLYWYRQAAGRGLQLLFYSVGIGQISSEVPQNLSASRPQDRQFILSSKKLLLSDSGFYLCAWSVGEMETQYFGPGTRLLVL.

The CDR3 loop is CASSLTFGANVLTF. In nucleotides, the CDR3 is TGCGCCAGCAGCTTGACCTTTGGGGCCAACGTCCTGACTTTC. The chain combines TRBV5-1 with TRBJ2-6, with D unresolved. CDR1 is SGHRS and CDR2 is YFSETQ in the germline V gene. V lost 1 base and J 3 bases, leaving 5 bases between the germline ends. The CDR3 is made up of 14 amino acids.

The chain combines TRBV5-6 with TRBJ1-2; D ambiguous. Trimming left V 4 bases short and J 4 bases short, with 14 bases between. The CDR3 is 14 residues long. Germline V lookup: CDR1 SGHDT, CDR2 YYEEEE. DNA of the CDR3: TGTGCCAGCAGCCCGGGAGGGCGCATCTATGGCTACACCTTC. As protein: CASSPGGRIYGYTF.

Concerning this clone itself: One end of the junction varies from germline; a read error may be responsible. The V and J genes are TRBV2 and TRBJ1-2; the D gene is possibly TRBD1 (6 bases). CDR3 size: 11 residues. Germline-derived CDR1 and CDR2 are SNHLY and FYNNEI. CDR3 sequence reads: CASSARTEKSF. The CDR3 region has the DNA TGTGCCAGCAGTGCACGGACAGAGAAGTCCTTC. The full variable domain, its missing parts supplied by reference TRBV2 and TRBJ1-2, is EPEVTQTPSHQVTQMGQEVILRCVPISNHLYFYWYRQILGQKVEFLVSFYNNEISEKSEIFDDQFSVERPDGSNFTLKIRSTKLEDSAMYFCASSARTEKSFGSGTRLTVV.

This clone was observed once. The J gene is TRBJ1-1, the V gene TRBV28, with a tentative D call TRBD1 (5 bases). The germline CDR1 and CDR2 sequences are MDHEN and SYDVKM. Trimming left V 6 bases short and J 1 base short, with 15 bases between. The length of the CDR3 is 15 residues. CDR3 nucleotide sequence: TGTGCCAGCAGCAAACCCACAGGAAGGAACACTGAAGCTTTCTTT. As protein: CASSKPTGRNTEAFF. The full variable domain, rest sourced from reference TRBV28 and TRBJ1-1, is DVKVTQSSRYLVKRTGEKVFLECVQDMDHENMFWYRQDPGLGLRLIYFSYDVKMKEKGDIPEGYSVSREKKERFSLILESASTNQTSMYLCASSKPTGRNTEAFFGQGTRLTVV.

The gene calls are TRBV5-4 and TRBJ2-1, with a tentative D call TRBD2 (6 bases). This CDR3 region has 13 residues. Per the germline V gene, CDR1 is SGHNT and CDR2 is YYREEE (reference sequence). The CDR3 bases are TGTGTACTCGGGGGATCCATCTCCAATGAGCAGTTCTTC. Translation: CVLGGSISNEQFF.

The rearrangement uses TRBV2 and TRBJ2-1; 10 nucleotides line up with TRBD1. Germline V lookup: CDR1 SNHLY, CDR2 FYNNEI. The V gene end was trimmed by 3 bases and the J gene end by 3 bases; junction bases not matched to a gene: 5. The CDR3 runs 16 residues. The DNA of the CDR3 is TGTGCCAGCAGTGAGGGGGGACAGGGGTACTACAATGAGCAGTTCTTC. Translating it yields CASSEGGQGYYNEQFF.

The chain employs TRBV27 and TRBJ2-7; possible D gene TRBD2, 6 bases. The V end lost 4 bases, the J end lost 3 bases, and 13 bases lay between the germline ends. CDR1 is MNHEY, CDR2 SMNVEV, per germline (reference sequence). The CDR3 is 14 amino acids. This CDR3 is CASSWSSGLYEQYF. In nucleotides, the CDR3 is TGTGCCAGCAGTTGGTCGTCGGGACTCTACGAGCAGTACTTC.

The rearrangement links TRBV30 to TRBJ2-5; TRBD2 agrees at 9 bases. The CDR3 spans 12 residues. Germline trimming cut 5 bases from V and 5 bases from J; bases unmatched to any gene: 3. Germline V gene sequence: CDR1 GTSNPN, CDR2 SVGIG (reference sequence). CDR3 in amino acids: CAWGGLAETQYF. DNA of the CDR3: TGTGCCTGGGGCGGACTAGCGGAGACCCAGTACTTC.

As concerns this clone: Other DNA sequences in this specimen translate into the identical CDR3. V and J are TRBV9 and TRBJ2-7; D is perhaps TRBD2 (6 bases). The CDR3 spans 14 residues. Germline V gives CDR1 SGDLS, CDR2 YYNGEE. Trimming removed 0 bases at V and 0 bases at J, with 7 bases between. CDR3 nucleotides: TGTGCCAGCAGCGTAGTCGGGAGCTCCTACGAGCAGTACTTC. This gives the protein CASSVVGSSYEQYF.

The V gene is TRBV19, the J gene TRBJ2-2; 7 nucleotides match TRBD2. CDR1 and CDR2 from the germline V gene are LNHDA and SQIVND (reference sequence). The V segment lost 7 bases and the J segment 4 bases; nucleotides outside the gene matches: 6. The CDR3 runs 14 residues. CDR3 residues: CASTPLAATGELFF. The CDR3 DNA follows: TGTGCCAGTACCCCTCTAGCGGCCACCGGGGAGCTGTTTTTT.

This sequence joins TRBV27 and TRBJ2-5; 14 bases line up with TRBD2. The J call may be in error: the DNA end matches TRBJ2-7 better. This CDR3 has 17 amino acids. CDR1 is MNHEY, CDR2 SMNVEV, per germline (reference sequence). This chain's CDR3 is CASSFGTSGRGAYEQYF. In DNA, the CDR3 is TGTGCCAGCAGTTTTGGGACTAGCGGGAGAGGGGCCTACGAGCAGTACTTC.